These 6 T cell receptor beta chains came from one sample sequenced in a study of blood T cell repertoires in COVID-19. Clones were read by immunoSEQ multiplex PCR, and TCRdb kept only the in-frame ones, dropping some. The table shows about 83,000 clones, with about 83% occurring only once. The sample consisted of peripheral blood. The receptor source for this set is a man in his forties or fifties with active COVID-19.

In DNA form, the CDR3 reads TGCGCCAGCAGCCAAGAGTCAGGACTCTCCTACGAGCAGTACTTC. It translates to CASSQESGLSYEQYF. The gene calls are TRBV4-3 and TRBJ2-7, with a possible D match to TRBD2 (5 bases). The CDR3 length is 15 residues. Germline V gene sequence: CDR1 LGHNA, CDR2 YSLEER. Trimming took off 0 bases at V and 0 bases at J, with 9 bases between the two ends.

This chain uses TRBV6-1 with TRBJ2-5, with D possibly TRBD1 on 6 matching bases. Per germline, CDR1 MNHNS and CDR2 SASEGT. Trimming left V 1 base short and J 12 bases short, with 15 bases between. The CDR3 is made up of 13 amino acids. The CDR3 sequence: CASSEGAGALEYF. The DNA for the CDR3 is TGTGCCAGCAGTGAAGGGGCAGGGGCTTTGGAGTACTTC.

This chain connects TRBV30 to TRBJ2-7; D remains ambiguous. From germline, CDR1 is GTSNPN and CDR2 SVGIG (reference sequence). V gave up 2 bases and J gave up 5 bases, with 10 bases separating them. The CDR3 is 12 amino acids. This CDR3 is CAWSISVDEQYF. CDR3 nucleotides: TGTGCCTGGAGTATCAGCGTCGACGAGCAGTACTTC.

The CDR3: CASSSTGYNEQFF. Here the CDR3 DNA reads TGTGCCAGCAGCTCGACAGGCTACAATGAGCAGTTCTTC. The chain recombines TRBV5-4 with TRBJ2-1; TRBD1 is a possible D gene (6 bases). From germline, CDR1 is SGHNT and CDR2 YYREEE (reference sequence). Trimming shortened V by 3 bases and J by 3 bases, and 7 bases separated the two germline ends. The CDR3 spans 13 residues.

The chain carries TRBV7-3 and TRBJ2-3; TRBD2 matches at 10 bases. The CDR3 contains 15 residues. In germline, CDR1 is SGHTA, CDR2 FQGTGA. V gave up 2 bases and J gave up 4 bases; unmatched junction bases: 3. CDR3 bases: TGTGCCAGCAGCTTATCTAGCGGGAGAGCAGATACGCAGTATTTT. Translation: CASSLSSGRADTQYF.

J is TRBJ2-5 and V is TRBV5-1, with 16 bases matching TRBD2. Unmatched junction bases numbered 10, after V lost 4 bases and J lost 4 bases. The CDR3 has 18 residues. Per the germline V gene, CDR1 is SGHRS and CDR2 is YFSETQ. Here the CDR3 reads CASSEGTSGGASGETQYF. Written as DNA, the CDR3 is TGCGCCAGCAGCGAGGGGACTAGCGGGGGGGCCTCGGGAGAGACCCAGTACTTC.